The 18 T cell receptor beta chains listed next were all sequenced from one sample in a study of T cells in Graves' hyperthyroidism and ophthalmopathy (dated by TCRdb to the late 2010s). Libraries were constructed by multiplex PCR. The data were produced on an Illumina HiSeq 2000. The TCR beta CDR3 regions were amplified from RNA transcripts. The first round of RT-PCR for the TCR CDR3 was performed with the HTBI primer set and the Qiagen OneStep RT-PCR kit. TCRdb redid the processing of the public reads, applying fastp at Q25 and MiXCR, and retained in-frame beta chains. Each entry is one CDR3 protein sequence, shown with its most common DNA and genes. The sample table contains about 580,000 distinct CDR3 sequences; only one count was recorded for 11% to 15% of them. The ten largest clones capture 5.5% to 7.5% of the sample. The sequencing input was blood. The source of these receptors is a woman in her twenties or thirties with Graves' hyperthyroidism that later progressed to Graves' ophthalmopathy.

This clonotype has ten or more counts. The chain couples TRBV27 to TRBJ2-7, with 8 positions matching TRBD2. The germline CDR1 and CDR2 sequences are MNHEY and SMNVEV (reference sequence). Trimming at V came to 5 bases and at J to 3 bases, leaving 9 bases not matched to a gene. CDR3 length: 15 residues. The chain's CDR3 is CASSPRGGLSYEQYF. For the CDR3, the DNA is TGTGCCAGCAGTCCTCGGGGGGGACTCAGCTACGAGCAGTACTTC.

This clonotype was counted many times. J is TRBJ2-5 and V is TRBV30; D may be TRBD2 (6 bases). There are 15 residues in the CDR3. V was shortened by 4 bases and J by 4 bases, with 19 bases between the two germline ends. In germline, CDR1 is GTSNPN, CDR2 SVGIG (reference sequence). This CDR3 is CAWTELAGIRETQYF. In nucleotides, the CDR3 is TGTGCCTGGACCGAACTAGCCGGAATACGAGAGACCCAGTACTTC.

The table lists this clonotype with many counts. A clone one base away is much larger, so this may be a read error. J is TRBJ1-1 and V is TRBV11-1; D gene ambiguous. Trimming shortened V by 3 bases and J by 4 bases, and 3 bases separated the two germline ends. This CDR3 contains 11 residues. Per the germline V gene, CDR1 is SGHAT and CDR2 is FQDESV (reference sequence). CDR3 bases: TGTGCCAGCAGCTTTAGCACTGAAGCTTTCTTT. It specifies CASSFSTEAFF.

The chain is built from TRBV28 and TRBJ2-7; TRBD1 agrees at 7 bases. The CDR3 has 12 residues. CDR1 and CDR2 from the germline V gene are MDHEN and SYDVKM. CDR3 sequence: CASSVGGYELYV. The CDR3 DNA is TGTGCCAGCAGTGTAGGGGGCTACGAGCTGTACGTC.

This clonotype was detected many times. CDR3 coding DNA: TGTGCCAGCAGCCATCTAGCGGGAGTGAATACCGGGGAGCTGTTTTTT. Translated: CASSHLAGVNTGELFF. This chain connects TRBV9 to TRBJ2-2; 10 bases match TRBD2. Trimming removed 4 bases from V and 5 bases from J; junction bases left unmatched: 8. Germline-derived CDR1 and CDR2 are SGDLS and YYNGEE. The CDR3 sequence is 16 residues long.

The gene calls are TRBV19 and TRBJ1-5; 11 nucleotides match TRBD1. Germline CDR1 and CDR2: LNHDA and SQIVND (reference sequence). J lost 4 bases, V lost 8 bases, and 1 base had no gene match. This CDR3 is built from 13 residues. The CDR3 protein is CASGTGGNQPQHF. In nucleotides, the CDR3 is TGTGCCAGTGGGACAGGGGGGAATCAGCCCCAGCATTTT.

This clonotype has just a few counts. The CDR3 reads CASSHGRTGEGTEAFF. The DNA of the CDR3 is TGCGCCAGCAGCCATGGTCGGACAGGGGAAGGGACTGAAGCTTTCTTT. The chain employs TRBV4-1 and TRBJ1-1, with TRBD1 matching over 9 bases. Per germline, CDR1 MGHRA and CDR2 YSYEKL. The CDR3 spans 16 residues. J was trimmed by 5 bases and V by 3 bases; bases with no gene match: 10.

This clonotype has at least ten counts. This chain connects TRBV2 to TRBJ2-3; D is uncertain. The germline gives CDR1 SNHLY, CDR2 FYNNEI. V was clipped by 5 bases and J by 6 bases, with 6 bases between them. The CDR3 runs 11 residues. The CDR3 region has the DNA TGTGCCAGCAGTTCGAGGGATACGCAGTATTTT. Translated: CASSSRDTQYF.

CDR3 DNA: TGTGCCAGTAGTAAGGTTTCCCCCTCCTACAATGAGCAGTTCTTC. It specifies CASSKVSPSYNEQFF. The chain is built from TRBV19 and TRBJ2-1; D remains unclear. The CDR3 spans 15 residues. The V and J ends lost 4 bases and 0 bases respectively, with 10 bases between them. The germline gives CDR1 LNHDA, CDR2 SQIVND (reference sequence). Combining the CDR3 with reference TRBV19 and TRBJ2-1 gives the whole variable domain DGGITQSPKYLFRKEGQNVTLSCEQNLNHDAMYWYRQDPGQGLRLIYYSQIVNDFQKGDIAEGYSVSREKKESFPLTVTSAQKNPTAFYLCASSKVSPSYNEQFFGPGTRLTVL.

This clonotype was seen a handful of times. CDR3 coding DNA: TGTGCCAGCAGGCAACAGGGGATGCGAGCTGAAGCTTTCTTT. This translates into CASRQQGMRAEAFF. V is TRBV11-3 and J is TRBJ1-1; 7 nucleotides line up with TRBD1. After removal of 6 bases from V and 6 bases from J, the junction contained 10 bases not matched to a gene. The CDR3 consists of 14 residues. Per germline, CDR1 SGHNT and CDR2 YENEEA.

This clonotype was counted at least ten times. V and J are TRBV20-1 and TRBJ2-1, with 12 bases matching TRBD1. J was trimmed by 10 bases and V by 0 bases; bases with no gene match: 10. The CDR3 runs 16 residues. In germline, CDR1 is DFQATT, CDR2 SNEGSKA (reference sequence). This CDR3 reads CSARDAGTGGFGEQFF. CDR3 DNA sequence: TGCAGTGCTAGAGACGCCGGGACAGGGGGCTTTGGGGAGCAGTTCTTC.

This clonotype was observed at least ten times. This CDR3 is CASSSDGLVNYEQYF. CDR3 nucleotide sequence: TGTGCCAGCAGTTCCGACGGACTAGTTAACTACGAGCAGTACTTC. This chain links TRBV6-2 or TRBV6-3 with TRBJ2-7, with 7 bases fitting TRBD2. The CDR3 sequence is 15 residues long. Germline V lookup: CDR1 MNHEY, CDR2 SVGEGT. Trimming at V came to 4 bases and at J to 3 bases, leaving 9 bases not matched to a gene.

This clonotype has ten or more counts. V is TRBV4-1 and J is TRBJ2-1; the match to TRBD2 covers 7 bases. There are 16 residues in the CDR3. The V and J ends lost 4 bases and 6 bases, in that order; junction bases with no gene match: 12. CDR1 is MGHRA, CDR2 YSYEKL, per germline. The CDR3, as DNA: TGCGCCAGCAGCCCCCGGGGAGGGGAGGGCCGCAATGAGCAGTTCTTC. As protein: CASSPRGGEGRNEQFF.

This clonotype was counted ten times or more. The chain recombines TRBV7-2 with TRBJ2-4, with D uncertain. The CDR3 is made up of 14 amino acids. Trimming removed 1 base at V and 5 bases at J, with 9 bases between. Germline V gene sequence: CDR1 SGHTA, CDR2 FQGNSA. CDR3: CASSLGLSENIQYF. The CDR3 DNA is TGTGCCAGCAGCTTAGGACTTTCGGAAAACATTCAGTACTTC.

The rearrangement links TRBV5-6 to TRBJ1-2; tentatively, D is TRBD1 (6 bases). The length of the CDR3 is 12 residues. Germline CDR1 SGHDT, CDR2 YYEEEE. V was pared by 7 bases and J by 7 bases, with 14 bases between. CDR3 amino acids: CASGRGAGGYTF. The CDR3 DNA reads TGTGCCAGCGGCAGGGGCGCGGGTGGCTACACCTTC.

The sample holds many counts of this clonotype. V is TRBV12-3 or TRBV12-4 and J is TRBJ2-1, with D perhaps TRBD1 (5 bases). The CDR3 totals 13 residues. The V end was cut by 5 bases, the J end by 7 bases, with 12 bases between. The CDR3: CASSQGSWNEQFF. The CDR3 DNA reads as TGTGCCAGCAGTCAGGGATCTTGGAATGAGCAGTTCTTC.

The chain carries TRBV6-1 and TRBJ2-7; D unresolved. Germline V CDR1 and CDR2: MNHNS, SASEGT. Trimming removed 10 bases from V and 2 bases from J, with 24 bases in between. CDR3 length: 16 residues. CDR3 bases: TGTGCCACCACGGTGGGTCCTTACCATCTCCCCTACGAGCAGTACTTC. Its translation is CATTVGPYHLPYEQYF.

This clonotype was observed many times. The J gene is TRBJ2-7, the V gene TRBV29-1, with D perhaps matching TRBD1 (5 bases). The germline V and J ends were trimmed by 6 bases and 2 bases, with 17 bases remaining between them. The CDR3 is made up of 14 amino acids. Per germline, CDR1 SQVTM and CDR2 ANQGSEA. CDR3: CSVRGQTDTYEQYF. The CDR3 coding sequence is TGCAGCGTGCGCGGTCAGACAGATACCTACGAGCAGTACTTC.